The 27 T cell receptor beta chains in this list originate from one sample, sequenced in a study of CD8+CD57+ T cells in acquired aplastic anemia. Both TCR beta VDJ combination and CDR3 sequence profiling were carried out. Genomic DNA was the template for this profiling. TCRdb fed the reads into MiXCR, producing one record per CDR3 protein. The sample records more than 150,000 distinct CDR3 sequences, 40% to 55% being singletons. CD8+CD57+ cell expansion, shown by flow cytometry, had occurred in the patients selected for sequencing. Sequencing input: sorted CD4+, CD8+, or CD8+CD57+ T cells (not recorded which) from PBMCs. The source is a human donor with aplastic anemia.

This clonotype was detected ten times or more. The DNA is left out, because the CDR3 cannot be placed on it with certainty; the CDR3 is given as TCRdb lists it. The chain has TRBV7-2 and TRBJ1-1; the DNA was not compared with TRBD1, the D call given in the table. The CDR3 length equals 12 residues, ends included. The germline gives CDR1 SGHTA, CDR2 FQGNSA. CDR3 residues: CASTFGAVRAFF.

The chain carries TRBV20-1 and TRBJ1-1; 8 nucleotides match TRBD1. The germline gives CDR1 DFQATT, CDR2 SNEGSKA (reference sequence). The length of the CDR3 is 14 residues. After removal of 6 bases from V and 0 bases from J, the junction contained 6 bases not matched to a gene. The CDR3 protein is CSANRGGMNTEAFF. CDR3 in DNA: TGCAGTGCAAACAGGGGGGGGATGAACACTGAAGCTTTCTTT.

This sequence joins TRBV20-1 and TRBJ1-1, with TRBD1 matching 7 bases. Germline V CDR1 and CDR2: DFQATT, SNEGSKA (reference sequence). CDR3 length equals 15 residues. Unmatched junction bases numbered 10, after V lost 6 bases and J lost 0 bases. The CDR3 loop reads CSALPLTGVNTEAFF. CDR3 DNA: TGCAGTGCCCTCCCTCTCACAGGGGTGAACACTGAAGCTTTCTTT.

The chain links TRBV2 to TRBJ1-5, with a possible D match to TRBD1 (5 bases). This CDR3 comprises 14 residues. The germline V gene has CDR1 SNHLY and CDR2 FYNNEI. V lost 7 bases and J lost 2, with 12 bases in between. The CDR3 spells CASTKQVRNQPQHF. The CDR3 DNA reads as TGTGCCAGCACCAAACAGGTGCGCAATCAGCCCCAGCATTTT.

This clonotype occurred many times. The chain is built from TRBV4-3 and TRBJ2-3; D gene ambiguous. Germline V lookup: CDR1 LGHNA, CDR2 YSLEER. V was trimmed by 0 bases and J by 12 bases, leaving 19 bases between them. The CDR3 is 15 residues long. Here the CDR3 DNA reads TGCGCCAGCAGCCAAGATGAGCACGCATCTGGGGTACAGTATTTT. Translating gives CASSQDEHASGVQYF.

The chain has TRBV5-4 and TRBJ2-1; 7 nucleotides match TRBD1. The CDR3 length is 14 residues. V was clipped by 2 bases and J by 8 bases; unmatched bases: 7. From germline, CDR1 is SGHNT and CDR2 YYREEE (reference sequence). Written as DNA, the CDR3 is TGTGCCAGCAGCTTACCAGGGGGAGAATATGAGCAGTTCTTC. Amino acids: CASSLPGGEYEQFF.

DNA of the CDR3: TGCAGCGTCGCGGGCGGGAGGACCTACGAGCAGTACTTC. Amino acids: CSVAGGRTYEQYF. The V call is TRBV29-1, the J call TRBJ2-7; 8 bases match TRBD2. Germline values: CDR1 SQVTM, CDR2 ANQGSEA. V trimming: 6 bases; J trimming: 2 bases; junction bases outside the gene matches: 6. The CDR3 sequence is 13 residues long.

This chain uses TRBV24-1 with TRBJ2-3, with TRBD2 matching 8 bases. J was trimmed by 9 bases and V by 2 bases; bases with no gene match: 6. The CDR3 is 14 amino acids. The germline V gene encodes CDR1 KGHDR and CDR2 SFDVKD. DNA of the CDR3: TGTGCCACCAGTGATTCGGCGGGCGGGAGGACGCAGTATTTT. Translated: CATSDSAGGRTQYF.

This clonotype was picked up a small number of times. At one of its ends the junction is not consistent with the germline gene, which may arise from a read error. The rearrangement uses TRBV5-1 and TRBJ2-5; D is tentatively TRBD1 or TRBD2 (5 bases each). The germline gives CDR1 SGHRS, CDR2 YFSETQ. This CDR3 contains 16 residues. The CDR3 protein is CAGSLDGPGAASTQYF. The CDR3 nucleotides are TGCGCCGGCAGCTTGGATGGTCCCGGGGCAGCGTCGACCCAGTACTTC.

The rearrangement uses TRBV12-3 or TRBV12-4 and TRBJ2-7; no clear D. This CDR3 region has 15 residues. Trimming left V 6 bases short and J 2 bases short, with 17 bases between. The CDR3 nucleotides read TGTGCCAGCAGCCCTGGGTGGCCTTCAACCTACGAGCAGTACTTC. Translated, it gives CASSPGWPSTYEQYF.

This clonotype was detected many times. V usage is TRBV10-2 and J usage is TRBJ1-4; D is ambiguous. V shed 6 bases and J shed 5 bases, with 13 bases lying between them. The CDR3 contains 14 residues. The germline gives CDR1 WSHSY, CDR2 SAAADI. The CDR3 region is CASRVSLGNEKLFF. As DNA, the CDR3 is TGCGCCAGCAGGGTCTCCTTGGGAAATGAAAAACTGTTTTTT.

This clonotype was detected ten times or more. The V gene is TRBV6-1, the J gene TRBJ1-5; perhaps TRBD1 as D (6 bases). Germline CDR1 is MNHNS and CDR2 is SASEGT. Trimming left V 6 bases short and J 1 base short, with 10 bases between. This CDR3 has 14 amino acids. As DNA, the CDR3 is TGTGCCAGCAGGGCAGGGGCAAGCAATCAGCCCCAGCATTTT. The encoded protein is CASRAGASNQPQHF.

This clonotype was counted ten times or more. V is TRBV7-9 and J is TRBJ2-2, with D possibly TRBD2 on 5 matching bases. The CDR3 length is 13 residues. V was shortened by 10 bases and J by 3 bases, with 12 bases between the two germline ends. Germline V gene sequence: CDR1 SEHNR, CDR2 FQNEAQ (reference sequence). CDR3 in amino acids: CATITRDTGELFF. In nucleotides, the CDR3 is TGTGCCACCATCACTAGGGACACCGGGGAGCTGTTTTTT.

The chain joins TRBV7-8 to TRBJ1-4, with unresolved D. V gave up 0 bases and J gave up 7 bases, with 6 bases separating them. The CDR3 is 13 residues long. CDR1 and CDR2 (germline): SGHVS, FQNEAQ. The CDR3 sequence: CASSLASGEKLFF. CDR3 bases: TGTGCCAGCAGCTTAGCCTCAGGTGAAAAACTGTTTTTT.

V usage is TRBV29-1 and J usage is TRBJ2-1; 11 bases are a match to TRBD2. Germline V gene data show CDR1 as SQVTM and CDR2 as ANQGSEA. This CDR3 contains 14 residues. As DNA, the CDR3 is TGCAGTTCCCGGACTAGCGGGCACTACAATGAGCAGTTCTTC. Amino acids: CSSRTSGHYNEQFF.

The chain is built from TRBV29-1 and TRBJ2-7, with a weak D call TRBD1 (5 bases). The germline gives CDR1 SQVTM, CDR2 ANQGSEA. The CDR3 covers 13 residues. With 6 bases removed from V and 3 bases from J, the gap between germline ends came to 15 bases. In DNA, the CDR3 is TGCAGCGTGAGACAGACTTCAGACTACGAGCAGTACTTC. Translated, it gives CSVRQTSDYEQYF.

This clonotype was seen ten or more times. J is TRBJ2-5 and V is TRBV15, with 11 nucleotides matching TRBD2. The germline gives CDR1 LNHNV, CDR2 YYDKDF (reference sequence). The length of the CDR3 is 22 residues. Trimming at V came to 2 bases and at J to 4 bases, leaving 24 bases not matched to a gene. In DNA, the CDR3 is TGTGCCACCAGCAGACTGTCCAAATATACTAGCGGGAGTTTCCCTTGGGGAGAGACCCAGTACTTC. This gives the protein CATSRLSKYTSGSFPWGETQYF.

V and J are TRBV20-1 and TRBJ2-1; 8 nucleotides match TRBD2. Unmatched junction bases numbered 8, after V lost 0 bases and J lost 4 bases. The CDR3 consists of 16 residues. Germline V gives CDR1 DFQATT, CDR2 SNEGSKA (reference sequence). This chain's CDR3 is CSARDRLALLYNEQFF. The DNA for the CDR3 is TGCAGTGCTAGAGACCGACTAGCGCTTCTTTACAATGAGCAGTTCTTC.

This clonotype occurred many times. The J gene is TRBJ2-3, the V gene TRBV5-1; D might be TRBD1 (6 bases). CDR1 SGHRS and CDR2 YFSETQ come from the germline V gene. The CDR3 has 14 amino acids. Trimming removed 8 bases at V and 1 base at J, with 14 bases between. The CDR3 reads CASSTGSGTDTQYF. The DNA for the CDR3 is TGCGCCAGTTCCACAGGGAGCGGCACAGATACGCAGTATTTT.

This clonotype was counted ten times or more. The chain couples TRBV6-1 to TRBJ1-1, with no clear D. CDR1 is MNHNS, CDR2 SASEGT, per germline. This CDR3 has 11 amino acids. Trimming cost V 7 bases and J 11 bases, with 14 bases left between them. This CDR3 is CASTQAYHAFF. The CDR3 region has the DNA TGTGCCAGCACCCAGGCCTACCATGCTTTCTTT.

The CDR3 coding sequence is TGCGCCAGCAGCCTCCACACCCTTAAGGGGGAGCAGTACTTC. Encoded protein: CASSLHTLKGEQYF. The chain joins TRBV4-1 to TRBJ2-7; TRBD1 might be the D (5 bases). The CDR3 extends over 14 amino acids. V was cut by 4 bases and J by 7 bases, with 17 bases left in between. Germline CDR1 and CDR2: MGHRA and YSYEKL.

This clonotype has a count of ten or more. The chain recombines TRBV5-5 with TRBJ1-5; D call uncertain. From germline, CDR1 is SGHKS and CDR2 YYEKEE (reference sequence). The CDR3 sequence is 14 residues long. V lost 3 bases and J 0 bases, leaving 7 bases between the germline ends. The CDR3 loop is CASSYTDSNQPQHF. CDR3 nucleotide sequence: TGTGCCAGCAGCTATACAGATAGCAATCAGCCCCAGCATTTT.

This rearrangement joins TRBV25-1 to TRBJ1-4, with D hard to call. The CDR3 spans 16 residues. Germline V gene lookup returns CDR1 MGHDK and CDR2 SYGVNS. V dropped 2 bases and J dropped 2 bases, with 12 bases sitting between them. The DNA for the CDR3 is TGTGCCAGCAGTGAAGGCAAGGTCTCGACTAATGAAAAACTGTTTTTT. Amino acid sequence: CASSEGKVSTNEKLFF.

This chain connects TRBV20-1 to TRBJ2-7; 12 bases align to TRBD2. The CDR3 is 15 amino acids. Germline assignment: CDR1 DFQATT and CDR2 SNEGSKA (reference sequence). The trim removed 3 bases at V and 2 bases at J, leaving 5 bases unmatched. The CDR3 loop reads CSASGLAGTTYEQYF. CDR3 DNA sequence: TGCAGTGCTAGCGGACTAGCGGGGACCACCTACGAGCAGTACTTC.

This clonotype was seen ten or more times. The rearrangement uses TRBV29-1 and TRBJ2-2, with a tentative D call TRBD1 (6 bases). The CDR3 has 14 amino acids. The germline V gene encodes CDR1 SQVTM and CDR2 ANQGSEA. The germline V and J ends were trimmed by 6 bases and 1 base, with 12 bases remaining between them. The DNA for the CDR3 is TGCAGCGTAGTTGACAGGATGAACACCGGGGAGCTGTTTTTT. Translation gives CSVVDRMNTGELFF.

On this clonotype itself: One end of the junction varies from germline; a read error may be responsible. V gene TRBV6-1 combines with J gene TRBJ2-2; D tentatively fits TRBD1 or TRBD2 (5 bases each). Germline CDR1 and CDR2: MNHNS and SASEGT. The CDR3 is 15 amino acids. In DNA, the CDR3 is TGTGCCAGCAGTGAGAGGGGCAGGGCTGTCGGGGACCTGTTTTTT. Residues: CASSERGRAVGDLFF.

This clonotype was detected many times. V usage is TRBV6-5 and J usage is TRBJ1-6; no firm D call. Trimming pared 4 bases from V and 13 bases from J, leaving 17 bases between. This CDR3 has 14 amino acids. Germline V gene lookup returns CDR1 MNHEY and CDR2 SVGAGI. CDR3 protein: CASSSPAPVGPLHF. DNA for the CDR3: TGTGCCAGCAGTTCCCCAGCCCCGGTGGGGCCCCTCCACTTT.